This entry features one T cell receptor (beta chain) sequence. What it binds is not known. Unmatched junction bases numbered 7, after V lost 6 bases and J lost 8 bases. CDR3 size: 13 residues. Germline values: CDR1 MNHNY, CDR2 SVGAGI (reference sequence). Brentuximab vedotin exposure varied among the patients, all of whom had relapsed after autologous stem cell transplantation. This entry comes from a study of PD-1 blockade in classical Hodgkin lymphoma. Overall study findings and caveats: Reported baseline diversity: healthy donors highest, relapsed/refractory patients lowest.

Sequencing used immunoSEQ multiplex PCR; TCRdb keeps in-frame clones, though not all of them. The sample has approximately 100,000 clones, around 88% seen once. The specimen was peripheral blood mononuclear cells (PBMCs), collected before the second cycle of nivolumab. The TCR comes from a human donor with classical Hodgkin lymphoma. The chain links TRBV6-6 to TRBJ1-2, with 9 bases that match TRBD1. This chain's CDR3 is CASSPNRGQGYTF. The CDR3 DNA reads as TGTGCCAGCAGCCCTAACAGGGGGCAGGGCTACACCTTC.